This T cell receptor (beta chain) was captured by sequencing in a study of T cell clonality in common variable immunodeficiency (dated by TCRdb to about 2015). The full study reports these points: CVID TCRbeta sequences reportedly showed fewer deletions and N-nucleotide insertions and lacked highly modified clones with 13 or more V deletions. Increased TCRbeta clonality was found in CVID subjects compared with healthy controls (t-test p = 0.018), with the increase being most characteristic of about a third of subjects. The authors noted that sequencing repertoires of T cell subpopulations would be needed to clarify what caused the increased clonality in CVID. Correlations of repertoire features with clinical complications were constrained by heterogeneity among patients within the CVID cohort. Fewer TCRbeta clones were shared among CVID subjects than among healthy controls (p < 0.0001). Although equal DNA input was used, an average of about 80,000 unique sequences per sample was obtained for controls, compared with about 31,547 for CVID samples.

Most CVID patients and most healthy controls were of Caucasian heritage. Heparinized peripheral whole blood samples of about 4.5 to 9 ml were obtained from each donor. Genomic DNA from adults with common variable immune deficiency (CVID) and from healthy adult controls was the source for sequencing TCRbeta CDR3 repertoires. A total of approximately 22 healthy adult volunteers (12 female and about 10 male; age range roughly 23 to 66 years, mean age approximately 34) were included in the control group. To isolate peripheral blood mononuclear cells, diluted blood was subjected to density centrifugation over Hypaque 1077 or Ficoll-Paque. Genomic DNA was obtained from unsorted mononuclear cells using either Qiagen column purification or a centrifugation-based method. Equivalent amounts of genomic DNA from CVID and control samples were used as sequencing input. For every sample, a 60 bp segment covering the rearranged TCRbeta CDR3 region was amplified and then sequenced. The immunoSEQ assay, a bias-corrected multiplex PCR with high-throughput sequencing, was employed for TCRbeta amplification. The source study handled its data this way. Every unique nucleotide sequence was considered a clone and was annotated with V, D and J genes, copy number and frequency. Sequences were labeled productive if in frame, and non-productive if out of frame or containing stop codons. As previously described, Shannon's entropy was used to calculate clonality. Mean CDR3 Kyte-Doolittle hydropathy was derived from the predicted amino acid sequences of productive clones. The R hclust function was used to hierarchically cluster scaled V gene usage with Manhattan distance and complete linkage. Sharing of clones by CDR3 amino acid sequence was evaluated through resampling of 12 repertoires per group over 100 rounds. The repertoires were searched for over 60 published EBV-specific TCRbeta sequences and 200 to 300 published CMV-specific TCRbeta sequences. A couple of CVID samples that yielded fewer than 10,000 sequences were excluded from the analysis, so 42 CVID repertoires were retained. TCRdb's version of the immuneACCESS table is confined to in-frame rearrangements and falls short of the full clone set. An unresolved V gene accounts for under half of the shortfall where checked; the remainder is of unknown origin. V and J calls and clone size follow that table, whereas D and trimming were derived from the DNA. The sample has approximately 81,000 clones on record, with no singletons. In total, the top ten clones hold approximately 0.81% of the sample.

The CDR3, cysteine through phenylalanine, is 14 amino acids long. Of the CDR3's DNA, 33 bases were read; they are in frame from base 1. The germline V gene provides CDR1 SGHNT and CDR2 YENEEA. At the junction V is shortened by 1 base and J by 5 bases; bases outside the gene matches: 4. This clone came up a few times. The antigen it binds to is not known. The CDR3 end is not reached by the read, which stops 3 residues before it; the germline J gene fills it in. The chain uses TRBV11-3 and TRBJ2-7, with 8 middle bases fitting TRBD1. The source is a person aged 18 to 70 in good health. The specimen sequenced was peripheral blood mononuclear cells. The CDR3 corresponds to CASSLGQGANEQYF. CDR3 DNA, as far as it was read: TGTGCCAGCAGCTTAGGGCAGGGGGCAAACGAG.